This T cell receptor (beta chain) was retrieved from a study of OX40 agonist ivuxolimab in advanced cancers. Study-wide context: Patients enrolled in dose escalation were diagnosed with hepatocellular carcinoma, melanoma, renal cell or head and neck cancer. Partial responses occurred in Three dose-escalation patients, one with hepatocellular carcinoma and two with cutaneous melanoma.

Assay: immunoSEQ multiplex PCR; the TCRdb copy retains only in-frame clones and omits some. This sample has roughly 50,000 clones, with around 84% found just once. From germline, CDR1 is MGHDK and CDR2 SYGVNS. V was cut by 2 bases and J by 5 bases, with 16 bases left in between. The CDR3 is made up of 15 amino acids. A word on this clone: Its antigen remains unidentified.

Study results and limitations: Low normalized T-cell clonal expansion was additionally recorded for some nonresponders.

Enrollment shut out patients with autoimmune disease history or systemic immunosuppression. The chain recombines TRBV25-1 with TRBJ2-7; tentative D call: TRBD2 (5 bases). The source was CD4+ or CD8+ T cells sorted from blood, collected in a trial of the OX40 agonist ivuxolimab. This receptor was taken from an adult with an advanced solid tumor such as melanoma, head and neck, liver or kidney cancer. For the CDR3, the DNA is TGTGCCAGCAGTGAAATCGGGGATTTCAGCCACGAGCAGTACTTC. It is translated as CASSEIGDFSHEQYF.